The source of this T cell receptor (beta chain) is a study of blood T cell repertoires in COVID-19 (dated by TCRdb to about 2020). In terms of the full investigation: The collaborator samples originated in the United States, Italy and Spain and spanned the acute and convalescent phases of COVID-19. The material from the prospective study consisted of cDNA or gDNA derived from T cells, B-cell-depleted T cells, or PBMCs. Subjects who had been exposed to COVID-19, were actively infected with it, or had recovered from it provided the deeply sampled blood TCRbeta repertoires that made up the dataset. The repertoires were made available in a free public database intended to serve as a resource for research on the immune response to SARS-CoV-2. Samples were obtained from the ongoing ImmuneRACE study (first 160 participants) and from over 1,000 subjects provided by 6 global collaborators. Nearly every sample came with metadata listing a de-identified subject ID, COVID-19 status, age in years and sex. HLA class I and class II types, where available, came from metadata supplied by the sample provider rather than from assay-based typing.

Whole blood was collected in K2EDTA tubes by collaborating institutions according to the institutions' own protocols. For TCRbeta analysis, collaborators shipped samples in one of three forms: frozen whole blood, isolated PBMCs, or DNA extracted from either of those sample types. The CDR3 runs 14 amino acids, cysteine and phenylalanine included. Only the CDR3 region is kept as DNA, spanning 42 bases read in frame from base 1. At the junction V is shortened by 3 bases and J by 5 bases; bases outside the gene matches: 5. The germline V gene (reference sequence) supplies CDR1 LGHDT and CDR2 YNNKEL. For this clone: Its recognized antigen is unknown. No quality values exist for individual bases; no much larger clone is one base distant.

The immunoSEQ Assay, a bias-controlled multiplex PCR, was used to amplify TCRbeta CDR3 regions from genomic DNA. The authors processed their data as follows. The number of nucleated cells in each sample was estimated from the amplification of reference gene primers within the assay. To quantify the absolute abundance of each unique TCRbeta CDR3 rearrangement, sequence reads were collapsed and filtered. For each sample, productive Simpson clonality was calculated as the square root of Simpson's diversity index over productive rearrangements. The source is immuneACCESS, and TCRdb retained only in-frame sequences with V and J called. Part of the clones is not carried over; for the studies checked, unresolved V genes explain less than half of this, and the remainder is unexplained. That table gives V, J and clone size, and the DNA gave D and trimming. For this sample the table gives around 120,000 clones, of which 78% were detected only once. Approximately 2.4% of the sample rests with the top ten.

Beyond this particular receptor, the publication reports: The amount of clinical and demographic metadata varied by source and participant and was provided uncurated.

The sequence is built from TRBV3-1 (or the pseudogene TRBV3-2) and TRBJ2-7; TRBD1 agrees with 9 junctional bases. This sequence originates from a man between 65 and 79 years old with acute or convalescent COVID-19. The sequenced sample consisted of peripheral blood. The CDR3 here reads CASSHRDRVHEQYF. The DNA is TGTGCCAGCAGCCACCGGGACAGGGTTCACGAGCAGTACTTC.